This is a list of T cell receptor beta chains from one sample in a study of PD-1 blockade in mismatch repair-deficient tumors. Some clones are missing from TCRdb's copy, which holds only in-frame ones; the method was immunoSEQ multiplex PCR. The data show roughly 130,000 clones, about nine tenths seen once. The sequences come from peripheral blood, collected about 17 months after starting pembrolizumab. These TCRs come from an adult with mismatch repair-deficient cancer. The CDR3 runs from the conserved cysteine through the conserved F or W. Each record gives: clone size, D gene, J gene, V gene, CDR3 protein, CDR3 DNA. A D gene is named only where the DNA matches it firmly. Clone size, where shown, is once, few, many, or a class for clones that have expanded.

size: -; D: TRBD1; J: TRBJ2-5; V: TRBV19; CDR3: CASSRKTGLQETQYF; DNA: TGTGCCAGTAGTAGAAAGACAGGGCTACAAGAGACCCAGTACTTC
size: -; D: -; J: TRBJ2-3; V: TRBV4-1; CDR3: CASSQVVDTQYF; DNA: TGCGCCAGCAGCCAAGTGGTGGATACGCAGTATTTT
size: -; D: TRBD2; J: TRBJ2-1; V: TRBV6-1; CDR3: CASSELAVYNEQFF; DNA: TGTGCCAGCAGTGAACTAGCGGTCTACAATGAGCAGTTCTTC
size: -; D: -; J: TRBJ2-4; V: TRBV2; CDR3: CASLRRGDIQYF; DNA: TGTGCCAGCTTGAGGCGCGGGGACATTCAGTACTTC
size: -; D: -; J: TRBJ1-2; V: TRBV30; CDR3: CAWSYTVAGYTF; DNA: TGTGCCTGGAGTTACACAGTGGCGGGCTACACCTTC
size: -; D: -; J: TRBJ2-3; V: TRBV4-3; CDR3: CASSQDSGEDTQYF; DNA: TGCGCCAGCAGCCAAGATTCCGGGGAAGATACGCAGTATTTT
size: once; D: -; J: TRBJ1-1; V: TRBV9; CDR3: CASSRREQGKEAFF; DNA: TGTGCCAGCAGCCGTAGGGAGCAGGGTAAGGAAGCTTTCTTT
size: -; D: -; J: TRBJ2-3; V: TRBV27; CDR3: CASSLLLSTDTQYF; DNA: TGTGCCAGCAGTTTACTACTAAGCACAGATACGCAGTATTTT
size: few; D: TRBD2; J: TRBJ2-1; V: TRBV6-4; CDR3: CASAMGTSANNEQFF; DNA: TGTGCCAGCGCCATGGGGACTAGCGCTAACAATGAGCAGTTCTTC
size: -; D: TRBD1; J: TRBJ2-4; V: TRBV27; CDR3: CASRQSGQIKNIQYF; DNA: TGTGCCAGCAGACAATCGGGACAGATCAAAAACATTCAGTACTTC